This TCR beta chain originates from a study of T-cell reconstitution after alpha-beta-depleted transplantation in children. General study results and limits: The main origin of T-cell counts and diversity one year after transplant was newly produced T cells. Some patients owed their high day-60 TCRbeta diversity to surviving recipient T cells and thymic progenitors. Expanded graft clones, several hundred of them, were reportedly the source of alpha-beta T cells about two months after transplant.

Both ends counted, the CDR3 spans 13 residues. CDR1 is SGHKS and CDR2 is YYEKEE in the germline V gene (reference sequence). As it was prepared, the TCRbeta library received unique molecular identifiers. TCRdb used MiXCR to reprocess the PCR reads, holding one entry per CDR3 protein. Seen here are about 980,000 distinct CDR3 sequences, about 29% observed once, and the top ten hold 25% to 35%. Comments on this clonotype: Its antigen is unknown. Here the CDR3 omits its conserved ending phenylalanine or tryptophan, so a read error is the likely source. The DNA is omitted, as the CDR3 cannot be located on it reliably, and the CDR3 follows TCRdb's listing.

The sample consisted of PBMCs, mostly from graft donor cells, taken 360 days after TCRalphabeta/CD19-depleted stem cell transplant. This receptor was identified in a boy less than two years old who had a stem cell transplant for SCID, so the T cells may come from the graft donor. This sequence joins TRBV5-5 and TRBJ1-1; the D call TRBD1 from the table was never checked on the DNA. The CDR3 spells CASSSSRTLDRLR.